This record concerns one TCR beta chain sequence. TCRdb's copy holds only in-frame clones and misses some; the assay was immunoSEQ multiplex PCR. This sample yields some 2,400,000 clones, of which under 97% are seen a single time; roughly 0.13% belongs to the top ten. These data belong to a study of shared clonotypes between healthy human individuals. On the study more broadly: Each donor had three CD4 naive, three CD4 memory, two CD8 naive and one CD8 memory plate.

This CDR3 contains 12 residues. The V end was cut by 3 bases, the J end by 13 bases, with 10 bases between. The germline gives CDR1 SGHTA, CDR2 FQGNSA. The rearrangement uses TRBV7-2 and TRBJ1-6; no firm D call. The sequencing sample was made of naive CD4+ T cells sorted from blood. Subset denoted: CD45RA+ positively selected. This receptor was obtained from a man aged 18 to 30 in good health. The CDR3 nucleotides read TGTGCCAGCAGCTTTGGTGGAATTCCCCTCCACTTT. This encodes CASSFGGIPLHF.